The T cell receptor (beta chain) under discussion was sequenced for a study of blood T cells in healthy people across ages. Regarding the study as a whole: Researchers judged that diversity estimates from one million T cells fell short of true values.

The CDR3 is 14 residues long. The second PCR ran roughly 7 to 12 cycles with a sample-barcoded 5' primer and J-beta primers. The template-switch adaptor, which had 12 random nucleotides, put a tag on each cDNA molecule. TCRdb called the 5' RACE reads again in MiXCR, with one record for every CDR3 protein. The data contain 1 million to 1.2 million distinct CDR3 sequences, about two fifths of them seen just once; the ten biggest clones take up around 13%. This clonotype appeared a few times. Its antigen is not identified. At least 6.5 million PBMCs were isolated per sample. The sequenced sample was blood. This receptor was obtained from a young man in good health. The V and J genes are TRBV21-1 and TRBJ2-7. TRBV21-1 represents a pseudogene. In nucleotides, the CDR3 is TGTGCCAGCAGCAAAGTGACTAGCGCCTCCGAGCAGTACTTC. This encodes CASSKVTSASEQYF.